This TCR beta chain was observed in a study of blood T cell repertoires in COVID-19. The wider study: Sources were T cells, B-cell-depleted T cells, or PBMCs; the material itself was cDNA or gDNA.

Only in-frame clones appear in the TCRdb table, and some are missing; sequencing was by immunoSEQ multiplex PCR. This sample has under 75,000 clones, with roughly 72% found just once. The clonotype originates from a woman in her seventies with COVID-19, enrolled during active disease. Sequenced sample: peripheral blood.

This CDR3 reads CASSLDQTDTQYF. In nucleotides, the CDR3 is TGTGCCAGCAGCTTAGATCAAACAGATACGCAGTATTTT. This rearrangement joins TRBV11-3 to TRBJ2-3; D uncertain. This CDR3 spans 13 amino acids. Trimming took 0 bases from V and 3 from J, leaving 4 bases between them. Per germline, CDR1 SGHNT and CDR2 YENEEA.